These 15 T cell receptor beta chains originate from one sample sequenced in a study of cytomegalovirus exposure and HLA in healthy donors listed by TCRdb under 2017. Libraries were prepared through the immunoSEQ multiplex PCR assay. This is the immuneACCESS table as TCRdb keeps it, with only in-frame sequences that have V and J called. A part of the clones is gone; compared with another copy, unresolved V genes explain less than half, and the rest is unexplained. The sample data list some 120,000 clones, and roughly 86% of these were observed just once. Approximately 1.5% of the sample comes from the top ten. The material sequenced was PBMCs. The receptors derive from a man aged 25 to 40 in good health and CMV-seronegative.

CDR3 amino acids: CAIGREQETQYF. The DNA of the CDR3 is TGTGCCATCGGACGGGAGCAGGAGACCCAGTACTTC. This chain links TRBV10-3 with TRBJ2-5, with D perhaps matching TRBD2 (6 bases). The CDR3 is 12 residues long. Looked up from germline, CDR1 is ENHRY and CDR2 is SYGVKD. V was trimmed by 8 bases and J by 5 bases, leaving 12 bases between them.

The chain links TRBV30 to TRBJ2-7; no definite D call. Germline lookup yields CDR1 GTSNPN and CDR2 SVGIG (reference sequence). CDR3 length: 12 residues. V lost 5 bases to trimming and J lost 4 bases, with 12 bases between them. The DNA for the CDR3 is TGTGCCTGGGGGCCATATCATTACGAGCAGTACTTC. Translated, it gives CAWGPYHYEQYF.

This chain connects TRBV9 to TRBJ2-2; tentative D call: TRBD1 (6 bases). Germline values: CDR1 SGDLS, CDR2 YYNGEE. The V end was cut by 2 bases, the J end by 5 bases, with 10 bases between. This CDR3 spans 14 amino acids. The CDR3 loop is CASSVHDRTGELFF. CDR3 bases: TGTGCCAGCAGCGTCCACGACAGGACCGGGGAGCTGTTTTTT.

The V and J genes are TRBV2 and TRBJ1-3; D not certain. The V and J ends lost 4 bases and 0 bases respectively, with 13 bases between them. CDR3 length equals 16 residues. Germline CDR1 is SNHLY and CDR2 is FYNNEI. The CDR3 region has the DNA TGTGCCAGCAGTGGGGAGTTTGGCCTCTCTGGAAACACCATATATTTT. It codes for CASSGEFGLSGNTIYF.

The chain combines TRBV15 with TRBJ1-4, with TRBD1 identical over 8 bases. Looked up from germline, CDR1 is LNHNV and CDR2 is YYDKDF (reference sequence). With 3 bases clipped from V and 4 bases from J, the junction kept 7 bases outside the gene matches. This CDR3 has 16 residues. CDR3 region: CATSSSLTGDNEKLFF. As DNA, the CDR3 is TGTGCCACCAGCAGCTCGCTGACAGGGGATAATGAAAAACTGTTTTTT.

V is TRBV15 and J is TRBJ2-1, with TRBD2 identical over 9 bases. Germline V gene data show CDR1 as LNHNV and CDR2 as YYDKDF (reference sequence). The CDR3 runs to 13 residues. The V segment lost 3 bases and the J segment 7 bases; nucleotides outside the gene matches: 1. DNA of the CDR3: TGTGCCACCAGCAGGCGGGGGGGTAATGAGCAGTTCTTC. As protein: CATSRRGGNEQFF.

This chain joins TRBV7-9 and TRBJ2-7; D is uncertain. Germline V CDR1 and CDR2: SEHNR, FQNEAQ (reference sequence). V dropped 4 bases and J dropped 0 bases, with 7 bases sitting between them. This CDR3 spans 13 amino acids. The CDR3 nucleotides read TGTGCCAGCAGCTCCTACGGCTCCTACGAGCAGTACTTC. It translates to CASSSYGSYEQYF.

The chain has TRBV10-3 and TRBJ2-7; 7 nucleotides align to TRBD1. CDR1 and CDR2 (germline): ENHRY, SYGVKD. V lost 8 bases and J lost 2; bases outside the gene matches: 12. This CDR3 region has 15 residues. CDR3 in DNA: TGTGCCATCCGCCCGCCAGGGACAGCACCCTACGAGCAGTACTTC. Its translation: CAIRPPGTAPYEQYF.

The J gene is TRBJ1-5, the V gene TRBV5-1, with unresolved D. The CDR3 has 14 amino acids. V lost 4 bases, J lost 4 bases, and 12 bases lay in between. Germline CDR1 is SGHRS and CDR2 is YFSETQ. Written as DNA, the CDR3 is TGCGCCAGCAGCCCGGGAGAGGTAAATCAGCCCCAGCATTTT. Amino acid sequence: CASSPGEVNQPQHF.

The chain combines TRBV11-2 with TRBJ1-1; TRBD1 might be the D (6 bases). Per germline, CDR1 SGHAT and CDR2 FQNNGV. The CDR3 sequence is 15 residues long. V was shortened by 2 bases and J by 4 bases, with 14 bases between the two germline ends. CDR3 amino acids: CASSLTGGFGTEAFF. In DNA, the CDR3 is TGTGCCAGCAGCTTAACTGGGGGCTTCGGCACTGAAGCTTTCTTT. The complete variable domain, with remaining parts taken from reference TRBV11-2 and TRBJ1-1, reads EAGVAQSPRYKIIEKRQSVAFWCNPISGHATLYWYQQILGQGPKLLIQFQNNGVVDDSQLPKDRFSAERLKGVDSTLKIQPAKLEDSAVYLCASSLTGGFGTEAFFGQGTRLTVV.

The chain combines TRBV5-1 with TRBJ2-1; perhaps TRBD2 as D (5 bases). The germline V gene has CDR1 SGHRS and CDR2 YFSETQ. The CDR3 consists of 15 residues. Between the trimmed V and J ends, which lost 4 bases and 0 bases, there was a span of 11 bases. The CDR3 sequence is CASSPGESSYNEQFF. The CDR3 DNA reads TGCGCCAGCAGCCCCGGGGAGAGCTCCTACAATGAGCAGTTCTTC.

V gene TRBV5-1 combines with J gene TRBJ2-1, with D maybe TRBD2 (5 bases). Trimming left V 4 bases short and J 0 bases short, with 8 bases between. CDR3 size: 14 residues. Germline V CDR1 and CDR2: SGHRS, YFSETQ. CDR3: CASSEGSSYNEQFF. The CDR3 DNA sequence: TGCGCCAGCAGCGAAGGGAGCTCCTACAATGAGCAGTTCTTC.

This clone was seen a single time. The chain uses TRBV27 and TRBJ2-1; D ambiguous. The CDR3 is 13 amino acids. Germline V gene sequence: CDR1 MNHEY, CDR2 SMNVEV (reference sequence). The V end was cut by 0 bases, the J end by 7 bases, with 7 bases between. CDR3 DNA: TGTGCCAGCAGTTTATCGGCTCAAAATGAGCAGTTCTTC. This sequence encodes CASSLSAQNEQFF.

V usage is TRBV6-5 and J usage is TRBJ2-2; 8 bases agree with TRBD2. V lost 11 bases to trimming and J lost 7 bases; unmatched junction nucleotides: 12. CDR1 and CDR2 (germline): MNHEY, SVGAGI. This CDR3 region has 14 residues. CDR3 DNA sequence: TGTGCCTCGGGTGAGAGCGGGAGCGGCGGGGAGCTGTTTTTT. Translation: CASGESGSGGELFF.

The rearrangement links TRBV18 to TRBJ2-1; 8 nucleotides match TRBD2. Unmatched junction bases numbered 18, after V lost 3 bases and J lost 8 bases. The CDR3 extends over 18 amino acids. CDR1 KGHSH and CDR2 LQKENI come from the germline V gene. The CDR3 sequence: CASSPEWLAGLPGDEQFF. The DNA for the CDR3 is TGTGCCAGCTCACCTGAATGGCTAGCGGGTTTACCAGGCGATGAGCAGTTCTTC.